This T cell receptor (beta chain) was captured by sequencing in a study of vaccination effects on CD4 cells after COVID-19. The culture ran for about 10 days, and then CD4+ T cells were isolated. Two doses of either BNT162b2 or mRNA-1273 were given to each participant. About this clone: Its target is not known.

Study-wide points: Late post-vaccination samples showed marked contraction of infection- and vaccine-induced clones.

In germline, CDR1 is KGHDR, CDR2 SFDVKD. The CDR3 consists of 13 residues. V shed 2 bases and J shed 6 bases, with 6 bases lying between them. Sequenced by immunoSEQ multiplex PCR; TCRdb stores in-frame clones only, minus some. The sample has tens of thousands of clones, around 74% seen once. The sample in question was CD4+ T cells from PBMCs cultured without peptide, obtained after COVID-19 vaccination. The receptor was derived from a human donor who received a COVID-19 vaccine. The rearrangement links TRBV24-1 to TRBJ2-2; maybe TRBD1 (6 bases). The CDR3 protein is CATSDSGAGELFF. CDR3 nucleotide sequence: TGTGCCACCAGTGATTCAGGGGCCGGGGAGCTGTTTTTT.